These 32 T cell receptor beta chains were sequenced from one sample in a study of PD-L1 blockade in urothelial cancer. The repertoire was sequenced with immunoSEQ multiplex PCR; TCRdb's copy has only in-frame clones and lacks some. Altogether 49,000 or so clones are present, 70% to 80% being singletons, with the ten largest covering more than 9%. Specified time point: pretreatment peripheral blood. The sequenced sample was PBMCs, obtained around atezolizumab (anti-PD-L1) treatment. The source is a man between 65 and 85 years old with urothelial cancer.

This chain joins TRBV19 and TRBJ2-1; TRBD1 agrees at 9 bases. CDR3 length: 19 amino acids. Germline-derived CDR1 and CDR2 are LNHDA and SQIVND (reference sequence). The V segment lost 6 bases and the J segment 0 bases; nucleotides outside the gene matches: 15. CDR3 amino acids: CASSNPGQGSVSSYNEQFF. CDR3 nucleotide sequence: TGTGCCAGTAGCAACCCGGGACAGGGATCAGTTAGCTCCTACAATGAGCAGTTCTTC.

The chain links TRBV11-2 to TRBJ2-1; D is possibly TRBD2 (5 bases). Trimming took off 0 bases at V and 4 bases at J, with 7 bases between the two ends. This CDR3 is 14 amino acids long. CDR1 and CDR2 from the germline V gene are SGHAT and FQNNGV. The CDR3 reads CASSLDRTYNEQFF. The CDR3 DNA follows: TGTGCCAGCAGCTTAGATCGGACTTACAATGAGCAGTTCTTC. The entire variable domain, with the rest obtained from reference TRBV11-2 and TRBJ2-1, is as follows: EAGVAQSPRYKIIEKRQSVAFWCNPISGHATLYWYQQILGQGPKLLIQFQNNGVVDDSQLPKDRFSAERLKGVDSTLKIQPAKLEDSAVYLCASSLDRTYNEQFFGPGTRLTVL.

The J gene is TRBJ2-1, the V gene TRBV7-6, with D maybe TRBD2 (7 bases). The CDR3 extends over 15 amino acids. From germline, CDR1 is SGHVS and CDR2 FNYEAQ. With 5 bases removed from V and 6 bases from J, the gap between germline ends came to 17 bases. CDR3 residues: CASSRGLGGTNEQFF. Written as DNA, the CDR3 is TGTGCCAGCAGCCGAGGACTAGGGGGGACCAATGAGCAGTTCTTC.

The J gene is TRBJ2-3, the V gene TRBV5-1; 7 bases align to TRBD2. This CDR3 has 15 amino acids. The germline CDR1 and CDR2 sequences are SGHRS and YFSETQ. Trimming at V came to 0 bases and at J to 5 bases, leaving 6 bases not matched to a gene. The CDR3 reads CASSLESGTGDTQYF. The CDR3 nucleotides are TGCGCCAGCAGCTTGGAAAGCGGGACTGGAGATACGCAGTATTTT. Full variable domain (rest looked up from reference TRBV5-1 and TRBJ2-3): KAGVTQTPRYLIKTRGQQVTLSCSPISGHRSVSWYQQTPGQGLQFLFEYFSETQRNKGNFPGRFSGRQFSNSRSEMNVSTLELGDSALYLCASSLESGTGDTQYFGPGTRLTVL.

The chain is built from TRBV6-1 and TRBJ1-2; TRBD1 is a possible D gene (6 bases). V was trimmed by 7 bases and J by 9 bases, leaving 9 bases between them. CDR3 length: 10 amino acids. Germline CDR1 and CDR2: MNHNS and SASEGT. The CDR3 sequence is CASKDSSYTF. For the CDR3, the DNA is TGTGCCAGCAAGGACAGTAGCTACACCTTC.

This chain connects TRBV29-1 to TRBJ2-1, with D possibly TRBD2 on 7 matching bases. Germline V gene lookup returns CDR1 SQVTM and CDR2 ANQGSEA. The CDR3 has 15 residues. Trimming took off 1 base at V and 6 bases at J, with 16 bases between the two ends. CDR3 sequence (DNA): TGCAGCGTTGAAGTCAGAAGGGGGGGTCTCAATGAGCAGTTCTTC. Translated, it gives CSVEVRRGGLNEQFF.

The V call is TRBV7-9, the J call TRBJ2-2; D is ambiguous. The CDR3 extends over 16 amino acids. CDR1 is SEHNR, CDR2 FQNEAQ, per germline (reference sequence). Trimming took 5 bases from V and 0 from J, leaving 13 bases between them. CDR3 nucleotides: TGTGCCAGCAGCAACTCCCCTACAGCGAACACCGGGGAGCTGTTTTTT. Its translation: CASSNSPTANTGELFF.

The genes are TRBV7-2 and TRBJ2-1; 11 bases line up with TRBD2. The V gene's germline CDR1 is SGHTA and CDR2 FQGNSA. CDR3 size: 15 residues. V lost 5 bases, J lost 8 bases, and 8 bases stayed unmatched. The chain's CDR3 is CASSPVSGRADEQFF. CDR3 bases: TGTGCCAGCAGCCCAGTTAGCGGGAGGGCGGATGAGCAGTTCTTC.

The chain links TRBV6-5 to TRBJ2-3, with a possible D match to TRBD2 (5 bases). Per the germline V gene, CDR1 is MNHEY and CDR2 is SVGAGI. V was clipped by 4 bases and J by 3 bases, with 14 bases between them. The CDR3 runs to 15 residues. The CDR3 here is CASSLRFAGTDTQYF. The CDR3 nucleotides read TGTGCCAGCAGTTTACGATTTGCGGGTACAGATACGCAGTATTTT.

The chain is built from TRBV6-5 and TRBJ1-4; 12 nucleotides line up with TRBD1. The V gene end was trimmed by 5 bases and the J gene end by 11 bases; junction bases not matched to a gene: 9. This CDR3 contains 15 residues. Germline V gene data show CDR1 as MNHEY and CDR2 as SVGAGI. CDR3 loop: CASSPSGTGGGKLFF. The CDR3 DNA sequence: TGTGCCAGCAGTCCCTCCGGGACAGGGGGCGGTAAACTGTTTTTT.

V gene TRBV7-2 combines with J gene TRBJ2-5; TRBD2 aligns across 8 bases. The germline gives CDR1 SGHTA, CDR2 FQGNSA. The CDR3 covers 14 residues. Germline trimming cut 5 bases from V and 5 bases from J; bases unmatched to any gene: 7. The CDR3 region is CASSLTSGSETQYF. CDR3 coding DNA: TGTGCCAGCAGCCTTACTAGCGGCTCGGAGACCCAGTACTTC.

This chain uses TRBV19 with TRBJ2-2, with 7 nucleotides matching TRBD1. V dropped 8 bases and J dropped 2; count of bases not matched to a gene: 2. This CDR3 is 13 amino acids long. Germline V lookup: CDR1 LNHDA, CDR2 SQIVND (reference sequence). Written as DNA, the CDR3 is TGTGCCAGTCGGACAGGTAACACCGGGGAGCTGTTTTTT. This gives the protein CASRTGNTGELFF.

A single count supports this clone. The chain carries TRBV20-1 and TRBJ1-1; unclear D gene. The CDR3 is 11 residues long. V dropped 2 bases and J dropped 6 bases, with 7 bases sitting between them. Germline CDR1 is DFQATT and CDR2 is SNEGSKA (reference sequence). The CDR3 sequence: CSARLYAEAFF. As DNA, the CDR3 is TGCAGTGCTAGATTGTATGCTGAAGCTTTCTTT.

In DNA form, the CDR3 reads TGTGCCAGCAGCTTTGTATCTAGCGGGAGTATCGGGAATGAGCAGTTCTTC. This sequence encodes CASSFVSSGSIGNEQFF. The V gene is TRBV7-2, the J gene TRBJ2-1; TRBD2 matches 10 bases. J gave up 7 bases and V 3 bases, and 12 bases lay outside the gene matches. The CDR3 has 17 residues. Per the germline V gene, CDR1 is SGHTA and CDR2 is FQGNSA. Drawing the rest from reference TRBV7-2 and TRBJ2-1, the complete variable domain is GAGVSQSPSNKVTEKGKDVELRCDPISGHTALYWYRQSLGQGLEFLIYFQGNSAPDKSGLPSDRFSAERTGGSVSTLTIQRTQQEDSAVYLCASSFVSSGSIGNEQFFGPGTRLTVL.

This chain joins TRBV15 and TRBJ2-5, with no clear D. Trimming pared 4 bases from V and 5 bases from J, leaving 8 bases between. CDR1 LNHNV and CDR2 YYDKDF come from the germline V gene (reference sequence). CDR3 length: 12 residues. This chain's CDR3 is CATSTLSETQYF. CDR3 nucleotide sequence: TGTGCCACCAGCACGTTGTCGGAGACCCAGTACTTC.

The V gene is TRBV7-8, the J gene TRBJ2-7; 7 nucleotides agree with TRBD2. J gave up 6 bases and V 4 bases, and 12 bases lay outside the gene matches. The CDR3 is 15 amino acids. Looked up from germline, CDR1 is SGHVS and CDR2 is FQNEAQ. The CDR3 region is CASSSLSAGESEQYF. CDR3 in DNA: TGTGCCAGCAGCTCTCTATCCGCGGGAGAATCCGAGCAGTACTTC.

The chain recombines TRBV5-1 with TRBJ2-3, with a possible D match to TRBD1 (6 bases). V lost 4 bases, J lost 6 bases, and 9 bases lay in between. CDR1 is SGHRS, CDR2 YFSETQ, per germline. The CDR3 has 12 amino acids. The chain's CDR3 is CASSGGWDTQYF. CDR3 sequence (DNA): TGCGCCAGCAGCGGGGGCTGGGATACGCAGTATTTT.

The chain has TRBV5-6 and TRBJ2-6, with D unresolved. Trimming took 3 bases from V and 0 from J, leaving 7 bases between them. This CDR3 has 15 amino acids. The germline CDR1 and CDR2 sequences are SGHDT and YYEEEE. DNA of the CDR3: TGTGCCAGCAGCTCAGGATACTCTGGGGCCAACGTCCTGACTTTC. Its translation: CASSSGYSGANVLTF.

The chain has TRBV7-6 and TRBJ2-5; tentatively, D is TRBD1 (6 bases). V gave up 3 bases and J gave up 3 bases, with 8 bases separating them. This CDR3 spans 13 amino acids. Germline values: CDR1 SGHVS, CDR2 FNYEAQ. CDR3 DNA: TGTGCCAGCAGCTTGACAGGCGAAGAGACCCAGTACTTC. Amino acids: CASSLTGEETQYF.

In this sample, this clone turned up a few times. The gene calls are TRBV2 and TRBJ1-2; D may be TRBD1 (5 bases). The V gene's germline CDR1 is SNHLY and CDR2 FYNNEI. The V and J ends lost 2 bases and 1 base respectively, with 5 bases between them. CDR3 length: 13 residues. The CDR3 DNA reads as TGTGCCAGCAGTGAACAGGGTAACTATGGCTACACCTTC. This codes for CASSEQGNYGYTF.

The chain employs TRBV2 and TRBJ2-7; D possibly corresponds to TRBD2 (5 bases). From germline, CDR1 is SNHLY and CDR2 FYNNEI. This CDR3 region has 13 residues. Trimming took 8 bases from V and 4 from J, leaving 15 bases between them. CDR3 amino acids: CASGRENGYEQYF. Here the CDR3 DNA reads TGTGCCAGCGGAAGGGAGAATGGTTACGAGCAGTACTTC.

The chain couples TRBV6-5 to TRBJ2-7; possibly TRBD2 for D (5 bases). The germline V gene has CDR1 MNHEY and CDR2 SVGAGI. CDR3 length equals 13 residues. Trimming left V 10 bases short and J 0 bases short, with 13 bases between. The CDR3 DNA reads as TGTGCCACGCAGAGGGAGTACTCCTACGAGCAGTACTTC. It is translated as CATQREYSYEQYF.

This clone was observed a few times. The chain couples TRBV2 to TRBJ2-5; possibly TRBD2 for D (6 bases). V was clipped by 2 bases and J by 4 bases, with 14 bases between them. The length of the CDR3 is 15 residues. Per germline, CDR1 SNHLY and CDR2 FYNNEI. The DNA for the CDR3 is TGTGCCAGCAGTGAATGGGCGGGAAACACAGAGACCCAGTACTTC. Amino acid sequence: CASSEWAGNTETQYF.

The chain carries TRBV27 and TRBJ1-1, with 7 positions matching TRBD1. Unmatched junction bases numbered 5, after V lost 5 bases and J lost 8 bases. In germline, CDR1 is MNHEY, CDR2 SMNVEV (reference sequence). The CDR3 has 12 amino acids. CDR3 bases: TGTGCCAGCAGTCTGACAGGGCGCGAAGCTTTCTTT. Protein product: CASSLTGREAFF.

The chain employs TRBV30 and TRBJ1-1; 7 nucleotides match TRBD1. V lost 2 bases and J lost 5; bases outside the gene matches: 2. The germline V gene has CDR1 GTSNPN and CDR2 SVGIG (reference sequence). The CDR3 is 12 amino acids. CDR3 sequence (DNA): TGTGCCTGGAGTTCAGGGGGGACTGAAGCTTTCTTT. Amino acid sequence: CAWSSGGTEAFF.

The V and J genes are TRBV7-8 and TRBJ1-2; the D is unclear. The CDR3 extends over 14 amino acids. V shed 6 bases and J shed 1 base, with 12 bases lying between them. Germline V gives CDR1 SGHVS, CDR2 FQNEAQ. In nucleotides, the CDR3 is TGTGCCAGCAGTTCAGAGGGCAGTAACTATGGCTACACCTTC. Its translation is CASSSEGSNYGYTF.

The chain recombines TRBV2 with TRBJ2-5; 8 bases match TRBD1. The CDR3 has 16 amino acids. CDR1 and CDR2 (germline): SNHLY, FYNNEI. The ends lost 3 bases at V and 0 bases at J; junction bases unmatched: 6. The CDR3 sequence is CASSELGQENQETQYF. CDR3 coding DNA: TGTGCCAGCAGTGAGTTGGGACAGGAAAACCAAGAGACCCAGTACTTC. Complete variable domain (other parts from reference TRBV2 and TRBJ2-5): EPEVTQTPSHQVTQMGQEVILRCVPISNHLYFYWYRQILGQKVEFLVSFYNNEISEKSEIFDDQFSVERPDGSNFTLKIRSTKLEDSAMYFCASSELGQENQETQYFGPGTRLLVL.

Remarks on this clone: Compared with germline, one end of the junction differs, possibly owing to a read error. The rearrangement uses TRBV5-4 and TRBJ1-4, with 7 bases identical to TRBD1. In germline, CDR1 is SGHNT, CDR2 YYREEE (reference sequence). CDR3 length: 14 residues. The CDR3 nucleotides read TGTGCCAGCAGCCCGGAGACAGGGAATGGAAAACTGTTTTTT. Translating it yields CASSPETGNGKLFF.

V usage is TRBV23-1 and J usage is TRBJ1-5, with no clear D. TRBV23-1 is given ORF status, its function remaining uncertain. V gave up 2 bases and J gave up 0 bases, with 8 bases separating them. The CDR3 extends over 15 amino acids. The CDR3 loop is CASSQACYSNQPQHF. In DNA form, the CDR3 reads TGCGCCAGCAGTCAAGCGTGCTATAGCAATCAGCCCCAGCATTTT.

This rearrangement joins TRBV28 to TRBJ1-1; D is perhaps TRBD1 (6 bases). The CDR3 has 14 residues. In germline, CDR1 is MDHEN, CDR2 SYDVKM. The V and J ends lost 8 bases and 0 bases respectively, with 13 bases between them. This CDR3 reads CASGEQGMNTEAFF. The DNA for the CDR3 is TGTGCCAGCGGGGAACAGGGAATGAACACTGAAGCTTTCTTT.

CDR3: CASRDRPGTGELFF. The CDR3 DNA sequence: TGTGCCAGCAGAGACAGGCCGGGTACCGGGGAGCTGTTTTTT. The V gene is TRBV7-2, the J gene TRBJ2-2; maybe TRBD1 (6 bases). Germline assignment: CDR1 SGHTA and CDR2 FQGNSA. The CDR3 is 14 residues long. Trimming took off 6 bases at V and 5 bases at J, with 13 bases between the two ends.

A remark on this clone: The identical CDR3 is also encoded by other nucleotide sequences in the sample. The chain couples TRBV5-1 to TRBJ2-7; 9 bases align to TRBD1. V lost 4 bases, J lost 3 bases, and 5 bases stayed unmatched. This CDR3 has 14 residues. CDR1 SGHRS and CDR2 YFSETQ come from the germline V gene. The CDR3 sequence: CASSPGTGHYEQYF. CDR3 coding DNA: TGCGCCAGCAGCCCCGGGACAGGGCACTACGAGCAGTACTTC.